This T cell receptor beta chain was captured in a study of synovial regulatory T cells in juvenile arthritis. General study findings and limits: Compared with other blood Treg cells, inflammation-associated Treg cells had reduced TCR diversity.

As to this clone: Its antigen is undetermined.

Repertoires were generated with immunoSEQ multiplex PCR, while TCRdb's copy carries only in-frame clones and drops some. The sample table sets out 9,700 or so clones. The specimen sequenced was Treg cells from blood. Subset here: HLA-DR+ inflammation-associated blood Treg cells. The sequence was obtained from a donor younger than 30 with juvenile idiopathic arthritis.

This chain's CDR3 is CASSQEQGGRAFF. The J gene is TRBJ1-1, the V gene TRBV4-3. This CDR3 contains 13 residues. DNA was not recorded. Germline V gene sequence: CDR1 LGHNA, CDR2 YSLEER.